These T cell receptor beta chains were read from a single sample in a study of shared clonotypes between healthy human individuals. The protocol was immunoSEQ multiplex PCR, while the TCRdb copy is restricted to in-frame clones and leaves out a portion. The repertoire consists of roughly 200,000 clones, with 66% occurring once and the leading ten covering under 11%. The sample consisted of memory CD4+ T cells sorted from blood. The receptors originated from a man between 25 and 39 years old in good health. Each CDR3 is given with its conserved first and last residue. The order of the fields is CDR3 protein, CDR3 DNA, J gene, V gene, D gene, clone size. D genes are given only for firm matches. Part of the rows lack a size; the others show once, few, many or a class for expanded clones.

CASSWTYNEQFF TGTGCCAGCAGCTGGACCTACAATGAGCAGTTCTTC TRBJ2-1 TRBV7-2 NA once
CASSTGYEQYF TGCGCCAGCAGTACCGGCTACGAGCAGTACTTC TRBJ2-7 TRBV10-2 NA NA
CASSGRGQGYGYTF TGTGCCAGCAGCGGAAGGGGACAGGGCTATGGCTACACCTTC TRBJ1-2 TRBV7-2 TRBD1 NA
CSVERGPGEETQYF TGCAGCGTTGAGCGGGGGCCGGGAGAAGAGACCCAGTACTTC TRBJ2-5 TRBV29-1 NA once
CASSFQGSDYGYTF TGTGCCAGCAGTTTCCAGGGGTCAGACTATGGCTACACCTTC TRBJ1-2 TRBV27 NA NA
CASTLAGIDTGELFF TGTGCCAGCACCCTAGCCGGGATTGACACCGGGGAGCTGTTTTTT TRBJ2-2 TRBV4-2 NA NA
CASSVGTVGANVLTF TGTGCCAGCAGTGTCGGGACTGTAGGGGCCAACGTCCTGACTTTC TRBJ2-6 TRBV2 NA few
CASSLQVRGTQYF TGCGCCAGCAGCCTACAAGTGCGAGGTACGCAGTATTTT TRBJ2-3 TRBV5-1 NA NA
CAISSGLSGGGGGEQYF TGTGCCATCAGCAGTGGCTTATCGGGAGGTGGAGGGGGCGAGCAGTACTTC TRBJ2-7 TRBV10-3 NA NA
CASSPHRDTQYF TGTGCCAGCAGTCCTCACCGTGATACGCAGTATTTT TRBJ2-3 TRBV6-1 NA NA
CASSLRAGMNTEAFF TGTGCCAGCAGTTTGCGGGCAGGGATGAACACTGAAGCTTTCTTT TRBJ1-1 TRBV27 NA NA
CASTLWGRLGRDQPQHF TGTGCCAGCACCTTATGGGGGCGGCTGGGGAGGGATCAGCCCCAGCATTTT TRBJ1-5 TRBV28 NA once
CASKEGGSTDTQYF TGTGCCAGCAAGGAGGGGGGCAGCACAGATACGCAGTATTTT TRBJ2-3 TRBV28 NA NA
CASSVVLAGDDEQFF TGTGCCAGCAGCGTAGTACTAGCGGGAGACGATGAGCAGTTCTTC TRBJ2-1 TRBV9 TRBD2 NA
CASFNPGLRTEAFF TGTGCCAGCTTTAACCCGGGGCTGAGGACTGAAGCTTTCTTT TRBJ1-1 TRBV2 NA NA
CASSYKATNTDTQYF TGTGCCAGCAGTTACAAAGCCACGAACACAGATACGCAGTATTTT TRBJ2-3 TRBV6-5 NA NA
CASSLKDRGETQYF TGTGCCAGCAGCTTAAAGGACAGGGGAGAGACCCAGTACTTC TRBJ2-5 TRBV11-3 TRBD1 NA
CAWSRVANEQFF TGTGCCTGGAGTAGAGTGGCGAATGAGCAGTTCTTC TRBJ2-1 TRBV30 NA NA
CASSYGPQHF TGTGCCAGCAGTTACGGTCCCCAGCATTTT TRBJ1-5 TRBV6-5 NA few
CASSIRLIQIAREQYF TGTGCCAGCAGCATCAGACTGATCCAAATTGCGCGGGAGCAGTACTTC TRBJ2-7 TRBV11-3 NA NA
CASSGRISYNEQFF TGTGCCAGCAGCGGGAGGATCTCCTACAATGAGCAGTTCTTC TRBJ2-1 TRBV21-1 NA once
CASSLGTARGNTIYF TGCGCCAGCAGCTTGGGGACAGCACGAGGAAACACCATATATTTT TRBJ1-3 TRBV5-1 NA many
CASSFSYNEQFF TGTGCCAGCAGCTTCTCCTACAATGAGCAGTTCTTC TRBJ2-1 TRBV11-3 NA NA
CASSQGLANGELFF TGCGCCAGCAGCCAGGGACTAGCCAACGGGGAGCTGTTTTTT TRBJ2-2 TRBV5-1 TRBD2 few
CASSTSEDTEAFF TGTGCCAGCTCAACGTCAGAGGACACTGAAGCTTTCTTT TRBJ1-1 TRBV18 NA few
CASSPSEVNNEQFF TGCGCCAGCAGCCCGAGCGAGGTCAACAATGAGCAGTTCTTC TRBJ2-1 TRBV4-1 NA NA
CASSQSLVGNEKLFF TGCGCCAGCAGCCAATCGTTAGTGGGTAATGAAAAACTGTTTTTT TRBJ1-4 TRBV4-1 NA once
CASSLRQGADYEQYF TGTGCCAGCAGCTTACGACAGGGTGCGGACTACGAGCAGTACTTC TRBJ2-7 TRBV7-9 TRBD1 NA
CASSLDLTGGRNTQYF TGCGCCAGCAGCTTGGATTTAACGGGGGGCAGGAATACGCAGTATTTT TRBJ2-3 TRBV5-1 NA once
CASSPEGLAGGRGETQYF TGTGCCAGCAGCCCAGAGGGACTAGCGGGAGGGCGCGGAGAGACCCAGTACTTC TRBJ2-5 TRBV7-2 TRBD2 few
CASTRTLYSNQPQHF TGTGCCAGCACCAGGACACTGTATAGCAATCAGCCCCAGCATTTT TRBJ1-5 TRBV2 NA NA
CASSFGTYEQYF TGTGCCAGCAGCTTTGGAACCTACGAGCAGTACTTC TRBJ2-7 TRBV7-2 NA once
CASSFSGQETQYF TGCGCCAGCAGCTTTAGCGGCCAAGAGACCCAGTACTTC TRBJ2-5 TRBV5-1 NA few
CASSLGHNNEQFF TGTGCCAGCAGCTTGGGCCATAACAATGAGCAGTTCTTC TRBJ2-1 TRBV7-2 NA few
CASSLARTSGRAGELFF TGTGCCAGCAGCTTAGCCCGGACTAGCGGGAGGGCCGGGGAGCTGTTTTTT TRBJ2-2 TRBV11-2 TRBD2 few
CASSGGTGVGNTEAFF TGTGCCAGCAGTGGGGGAACAGGGGTAGGGAACACTGAAGCTTTCTTT TRBJ1-1 TRBV2 TRBD1 NA
CASSLTGEKNEQFF TGTGCCAGCAGCTTGACAGGGGAGAAGAATGAGCAGTTCTTC TRBJ2-1 TRBV5-6 TRBD1 NA
CASSVVGGPQHF TGTGCCAGCAGCGTTGTGGGGGGGCCCCAGCATTTT TRBJ1-5 TRBV14 NA once
CAWSVWMNTEAFF TGTGCCTGGAGTGTTTGGATGAACACTGAAGCTTTCTTT TRBJ1-1 TRBV30 NA NA
CASSAQTGGGTQYF TGTGCCAGCAGTGCCCAAACAGGGGGTGGTACCCAGTACTTC TRBJ2-5 TRBV28 TRBD1 NA